The entry below describes one T cell receptor beta chain. This clone was counted a few times. Its antigen is not yet known. Qualities for individual bases were not recorded, and no much larger clone is one base off. This sample stems from a study of technical replicates of blood from a handful of donors (dated by TCRdb to 2016 to 2017). The library was produced with the immunoSEQ multiplex PCR assay. This is the immuneACCESS table as TCRdb keeps it, with only in-frame sequences that have V and J called. A part of the clones is gone; compared with another copy, unresolved V genes explain less than half, and the rest is unexplained. A total of 78,000 or so clones appear in this sample, approximately 90% of them only once. The ten largest clones represent approximately 0.39% of the sample. Relative to germline, V is 2 bases shorter and J is 7 bases shorter, with 14 bases between their ends. The germline V gene gives CDR1 as SGHTA and CDR2 as FQGTGA. The CDR3 numbers 15 residues from cysteine through phenylalanine. The kept DNA is CDR3 alone, 45 bases in frame from the first base.

The V gene is TRBV7-3 and the J gene is TRBJ2-2; a confident D gene designation cannot be given. The TCR originated in a human donor in good health. Sequenced material: T cells isolated from PBMCs. CDR3 sequence: CASSLGPNELGELFF. The nucleotides read TGTGCCAGCAGCTTAGGTCCCAACGAACTCGGGGAGCTGTTTTTT.